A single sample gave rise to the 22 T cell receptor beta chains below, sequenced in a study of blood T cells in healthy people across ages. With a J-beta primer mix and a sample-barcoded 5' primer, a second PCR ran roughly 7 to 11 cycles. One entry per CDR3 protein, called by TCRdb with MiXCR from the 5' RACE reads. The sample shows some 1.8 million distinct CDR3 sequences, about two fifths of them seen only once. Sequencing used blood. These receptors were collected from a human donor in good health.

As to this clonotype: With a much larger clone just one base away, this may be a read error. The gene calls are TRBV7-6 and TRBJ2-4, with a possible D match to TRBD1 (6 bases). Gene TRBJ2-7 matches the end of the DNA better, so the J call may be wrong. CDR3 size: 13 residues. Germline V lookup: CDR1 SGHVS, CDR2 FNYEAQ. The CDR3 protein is CAGSSSTGYEQYF. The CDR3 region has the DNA TGTGCCGGCAGCTCCTCGACAGGATACGAGCAGTACTTC.

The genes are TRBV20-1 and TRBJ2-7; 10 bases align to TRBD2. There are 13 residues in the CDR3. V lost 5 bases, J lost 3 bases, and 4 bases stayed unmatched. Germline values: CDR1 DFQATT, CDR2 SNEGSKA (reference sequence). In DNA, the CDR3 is TGCAGTGCTCCGACTAGCGGGCGCTACGAGCAGTACTTC. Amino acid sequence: CSAPTSGRYEQYF.

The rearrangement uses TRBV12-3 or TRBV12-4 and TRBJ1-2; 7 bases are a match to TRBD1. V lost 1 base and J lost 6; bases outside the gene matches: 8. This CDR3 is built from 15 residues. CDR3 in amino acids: CASSLGPDRNHGYTF. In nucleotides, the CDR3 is TGTGCCAGCAGTTTAGGGCCGGACAGGAACCATGGCTACACCTTC.

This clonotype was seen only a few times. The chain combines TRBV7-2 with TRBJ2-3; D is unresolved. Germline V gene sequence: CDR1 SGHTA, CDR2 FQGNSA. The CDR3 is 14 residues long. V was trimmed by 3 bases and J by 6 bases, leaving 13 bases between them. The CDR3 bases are TGTGCCAGCAGCTTCGCACCCGTCGGGGATACGCAGTATTTT. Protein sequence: CASSFAPVGDTQYF.

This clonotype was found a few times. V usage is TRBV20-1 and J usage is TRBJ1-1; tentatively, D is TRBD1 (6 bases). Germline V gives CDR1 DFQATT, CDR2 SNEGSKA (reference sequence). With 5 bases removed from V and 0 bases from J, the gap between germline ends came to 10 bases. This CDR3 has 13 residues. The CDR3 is CSALDRLNTEAFF. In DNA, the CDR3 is TGCAGTGCTCTGGACAGATTGAACACTGAAGCTTTCTTT.

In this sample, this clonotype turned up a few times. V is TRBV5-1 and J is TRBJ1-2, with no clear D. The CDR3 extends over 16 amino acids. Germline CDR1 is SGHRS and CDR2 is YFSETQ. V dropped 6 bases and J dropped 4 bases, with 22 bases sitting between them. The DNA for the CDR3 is TGCGCCAGCACGGCACTGGGCGAGGCGGGTTCCTATGGCTACACCTTC. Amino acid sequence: CASTALGEAGSYGYTF.

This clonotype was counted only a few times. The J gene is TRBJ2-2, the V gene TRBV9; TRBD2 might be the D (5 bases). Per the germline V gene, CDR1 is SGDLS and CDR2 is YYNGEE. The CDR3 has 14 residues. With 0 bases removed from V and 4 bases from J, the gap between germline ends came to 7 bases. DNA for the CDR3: TGTGCCAGCAGCGTAGGTGGGAGCACCGGGGAGCTGTTTTTT. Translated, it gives CASSVGGSTGELFF.

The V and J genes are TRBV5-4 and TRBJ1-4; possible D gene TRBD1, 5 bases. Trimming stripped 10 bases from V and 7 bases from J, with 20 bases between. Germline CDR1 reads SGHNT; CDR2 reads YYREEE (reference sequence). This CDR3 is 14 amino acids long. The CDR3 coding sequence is TGTGCCGACAGCTTGAAGCGGGGAGGTGAAAAACTGTTTTTT. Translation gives CADSLKRGGEKLFF.

CDR3 sequence: CASSYWTGDREQYF. The CDR3 bases are TGTGCCAGCAGTTACTGGACAGGGGATCGCGAGCAGTACTTC. The rearrangement uses TRBV6-5 and TRBJ2-7; 9 nucleotides match TRBD1. This CDR3 region has 14 residues. Germline V CDR1 and CDR2: MNHEY, SVGAGI. The trim removed 1 base at V and 6 bases at J, leaving 4 bases unmatched.

The CDR3 nucleotides read TGTGCCAGCAGCCAATCTCCTAGGACCTCTAACTATGGCTACACCTTC. It is translated as CASSQSPRTSNYGYTF. The chain carries TRBV14 and TRBJ1-2; no reliable D call. The germline CDR1 and CDR2 sequences are SGHDN and FVKESK. Trimming took off 2 bases at V and 0 bases at J, with 13 bases between the two ends. The CDR3 totals 16 residues.

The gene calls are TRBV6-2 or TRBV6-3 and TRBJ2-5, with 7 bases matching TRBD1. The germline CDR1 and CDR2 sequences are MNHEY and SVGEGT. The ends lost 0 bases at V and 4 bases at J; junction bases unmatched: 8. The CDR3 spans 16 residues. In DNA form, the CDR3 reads TGTGCCAGCAGTTACTCGAGTCCGTCAGGGGGAGAGACCCAGTACTTC. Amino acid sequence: CASSYSSPSGGETQYF.

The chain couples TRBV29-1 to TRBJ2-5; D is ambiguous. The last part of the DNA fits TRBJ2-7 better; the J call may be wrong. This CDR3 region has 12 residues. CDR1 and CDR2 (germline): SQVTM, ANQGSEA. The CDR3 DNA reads TGCAGCGTTCAGCGATTGGGATACGAGCAGTACTTC. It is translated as CSVQRLGYEQYF.

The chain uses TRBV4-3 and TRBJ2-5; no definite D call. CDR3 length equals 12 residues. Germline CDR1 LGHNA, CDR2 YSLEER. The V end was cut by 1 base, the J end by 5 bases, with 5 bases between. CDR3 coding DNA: TGCGCCAGCAGCCAAGTGATGGAGACCCAGTACTTC. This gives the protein CASSQVMETQYF.

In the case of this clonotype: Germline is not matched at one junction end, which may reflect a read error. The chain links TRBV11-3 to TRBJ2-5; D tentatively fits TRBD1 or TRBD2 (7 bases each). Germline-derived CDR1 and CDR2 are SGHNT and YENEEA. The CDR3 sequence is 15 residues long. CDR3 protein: CASSSGGTTEETRYF. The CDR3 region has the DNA TGTGCCAGCAGCTCAGGGGGGACTACAGAAGAGACCCGGTACTTC.

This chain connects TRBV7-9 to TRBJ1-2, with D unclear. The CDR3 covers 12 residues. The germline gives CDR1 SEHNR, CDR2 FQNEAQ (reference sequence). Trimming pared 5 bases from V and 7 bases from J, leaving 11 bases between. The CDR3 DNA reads TGTGCCAGCAGCCCCTCTGACGGTGGCTACACCTTC. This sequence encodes CASSPSDGGYTF. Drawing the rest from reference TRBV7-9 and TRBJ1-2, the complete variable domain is DTGVSQNPRHKITKRGQNVTFRCDPISEHNRLYWYRQTLGQGPEFLTYFQNEAQLEKSRLLSDRFSAERPKGSFSTLEIQRTEQGDSAMYLCASSPSDGGYTFGSGTRLTVV.

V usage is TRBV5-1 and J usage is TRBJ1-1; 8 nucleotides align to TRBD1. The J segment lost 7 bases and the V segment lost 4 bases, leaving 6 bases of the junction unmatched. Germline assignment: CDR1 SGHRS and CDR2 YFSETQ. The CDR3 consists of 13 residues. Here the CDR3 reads CASSPTGGGEAFF. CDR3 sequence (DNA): TGCGCCAGCAGCCCAACAGGGGGTGGTGAAGCTTTCTTT.

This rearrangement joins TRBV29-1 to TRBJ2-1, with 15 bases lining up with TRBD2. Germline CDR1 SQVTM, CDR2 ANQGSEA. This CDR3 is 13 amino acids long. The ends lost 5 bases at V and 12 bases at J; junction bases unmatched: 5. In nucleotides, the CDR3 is TGCAGCGTTCAGCCGGGACTAGCGGGGGGGCAGTTCTTC. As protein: CSVQPGLAGGQFF.

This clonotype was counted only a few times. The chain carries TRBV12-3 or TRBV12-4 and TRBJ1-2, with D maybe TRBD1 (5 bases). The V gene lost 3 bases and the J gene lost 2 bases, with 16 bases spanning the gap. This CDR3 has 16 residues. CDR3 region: CASSFLSGGANYGYTF. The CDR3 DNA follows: TGTGCCAGCAGTTTTTTATCGGGAGGGGCCAACTATGGCTACACCTTC.

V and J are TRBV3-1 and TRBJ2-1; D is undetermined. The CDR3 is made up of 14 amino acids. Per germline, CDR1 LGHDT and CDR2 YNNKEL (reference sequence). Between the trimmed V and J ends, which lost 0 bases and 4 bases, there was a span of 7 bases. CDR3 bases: TGTGCCAGCAGCCAAGATCCCCTTTACAATGAGCAGTTCTTC. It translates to CASSQDPLYNEQFF.

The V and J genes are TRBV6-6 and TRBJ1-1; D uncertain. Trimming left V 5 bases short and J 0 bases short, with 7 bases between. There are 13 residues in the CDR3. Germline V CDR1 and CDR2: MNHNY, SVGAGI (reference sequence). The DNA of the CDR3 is TGTGCCAGCAGTACCTATTTGAACACTGAAGCTTTCTTT. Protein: CASSTYLNTEAFF.

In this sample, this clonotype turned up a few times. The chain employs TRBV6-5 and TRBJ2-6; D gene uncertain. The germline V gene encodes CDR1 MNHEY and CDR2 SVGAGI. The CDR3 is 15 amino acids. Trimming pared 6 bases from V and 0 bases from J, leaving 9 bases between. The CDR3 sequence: CASSRRSSGANVLTF. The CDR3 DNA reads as TGTGCCAGCAGCCGACGGAGCTCTGGGGCCAACGTCCTGACTTTC.

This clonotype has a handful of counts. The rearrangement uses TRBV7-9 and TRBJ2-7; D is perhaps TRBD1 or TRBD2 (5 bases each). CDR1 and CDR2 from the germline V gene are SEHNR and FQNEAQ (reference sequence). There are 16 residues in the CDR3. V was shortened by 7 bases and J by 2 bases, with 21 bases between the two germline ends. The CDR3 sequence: CASTPEFGAATYEQYF. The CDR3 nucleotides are TGTGCCAGCACCCCTGAATTCGGGGCAGCAACCTACGAGCAGTACTTC.